This TCR beta chain derives from a study of OX40 agonist ivuxolimab in advanced cancers. Study overall: Patients were dosed with the agonistic anti-OX40 (CD134) antibody ivuxolimab. Findings of the study overall: In the 0.1 to 3.0 mg/kg range, CD4+ and CD8+ blood T cells had expanded clonally by week 6.

Assay: immunoSEQ multiplex PCR; the TCRdb copy retains only in-frame clones and omits some. Among about 30,000 clones listed, approximately 89% were seen once. Patients with a history of autoimmune disease or on systemic immunosuppression were excluded. In the case of this clone: Its target is unknown.

There are 13 residues in the CDR3. V was pared by 5 bases and J by 3 bases, with 3 bases of the junction left unmatched. Germline values: CDR1 SNHLY, CDR2 FYNNEI. The V call is TRBV2, the J call TRBJ1-1; 7 nucleotides agree with TRBD1. Material: CD4+ or CD8+ T cells sorted from blood, obtained in a trial of the OX40 agonist ivuxolimab. This sequence was found in an adult with an advanced solid tumor such as melanoma, head and neck, liver or kidney cancer. This chain's CDR3 is CASSPRGYTEAFF. The CDR3 nucleotides are TGTGCCAGCAGTCCCAGGGGGTACACTGAAGCTTTCTTT.